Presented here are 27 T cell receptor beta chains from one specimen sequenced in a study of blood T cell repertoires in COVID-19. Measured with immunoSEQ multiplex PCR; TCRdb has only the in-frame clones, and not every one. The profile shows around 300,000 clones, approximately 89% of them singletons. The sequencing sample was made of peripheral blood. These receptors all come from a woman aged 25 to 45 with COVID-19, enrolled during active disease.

The CDR3 nucleotides are TGTGCCAGCAGCTTGGGCCGCTACAATGAGCAGTTCTTC. This translates into CASSLGRYNEQFF. The rearrangement uses TRBV11-2 and TRBJ2-1; D not certain. Trimming shortened V by 3 bases and J by 3 bases, and 6 bases separated the two germline ends. The CDR3 totals 13 residues. Germline V gene data show CDR1 as SGHAT and CDR2 as FQNNGV.

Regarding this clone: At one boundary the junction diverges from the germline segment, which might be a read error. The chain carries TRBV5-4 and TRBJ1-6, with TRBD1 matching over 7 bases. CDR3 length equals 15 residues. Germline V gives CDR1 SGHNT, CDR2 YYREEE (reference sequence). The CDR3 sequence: CASSLEQGYTSPLHF. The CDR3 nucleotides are TGTGCCAGCAGCTTGGAACAGGGGTATACTTCACCCCTCCACTTT.

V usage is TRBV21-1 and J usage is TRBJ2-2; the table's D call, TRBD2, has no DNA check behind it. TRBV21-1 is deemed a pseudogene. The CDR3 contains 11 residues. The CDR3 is CASSRRPRLFF. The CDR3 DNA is TGTGCCAGCAGCAGGAGACCGAGGCTGTTTTTT.

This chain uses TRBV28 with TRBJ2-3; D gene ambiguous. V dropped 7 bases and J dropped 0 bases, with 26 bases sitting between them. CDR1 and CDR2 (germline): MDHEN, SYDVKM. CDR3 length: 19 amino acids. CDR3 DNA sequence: TGTGCCAGCACTCTCTTCGCCTTGGTAGCTGGTACTAGCACAGATACGCAGTATTTT. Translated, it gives CASTLFALVAGTSTDTQYF. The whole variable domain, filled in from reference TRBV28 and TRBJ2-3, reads DVKVTQSSRYLVKRTGEKVFLECVQDMDHENMFWYRQDPGLGLRLIYFSYDVKMKEKGDIPEGYSVSREKKERFSLILESASTNQTSMYLCASTLFALVAGTSTDTQYFGPGTRLTVL.

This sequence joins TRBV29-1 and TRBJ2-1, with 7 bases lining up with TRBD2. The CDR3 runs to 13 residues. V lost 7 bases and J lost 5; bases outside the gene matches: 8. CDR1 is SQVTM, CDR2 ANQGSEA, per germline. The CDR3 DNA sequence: TGCAGCGCGCCTAGCGGTGAGGACAATGAGCAGTTCTTC. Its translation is CSAPSGEDNEQFF.

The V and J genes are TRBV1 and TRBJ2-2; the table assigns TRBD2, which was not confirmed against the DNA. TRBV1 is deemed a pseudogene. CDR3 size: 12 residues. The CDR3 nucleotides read TGCACCAGCAGCCCCGGGACTAGGGAACTGTTTTTT. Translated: CTSSPGTRELFF.

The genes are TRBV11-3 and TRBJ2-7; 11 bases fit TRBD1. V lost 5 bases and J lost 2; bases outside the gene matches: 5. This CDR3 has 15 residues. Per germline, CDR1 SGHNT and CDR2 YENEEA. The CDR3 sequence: CASSKGGQGAYEQYF. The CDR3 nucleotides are TGTGCCAGCAGCAAGGGGGGACAGGGGGCCTACGAGCAGTACTTC.

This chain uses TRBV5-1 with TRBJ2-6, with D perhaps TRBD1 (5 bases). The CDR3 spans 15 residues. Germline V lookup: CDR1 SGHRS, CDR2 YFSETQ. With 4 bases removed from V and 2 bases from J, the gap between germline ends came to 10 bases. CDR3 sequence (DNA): TGCGCCAGCAGCCCCACAGGAACTGGGGCCAACGTCCTGACTTTC. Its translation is CASSPTGTGANVLTF.

CDR3 loop: CASSFRRVSIYGYTF. The CDR3, as DNA: TGTGCCAGCAGTTTTAGGCGGGTCTCTATCTATGGCTACACCTTC. The V call is TRBV28, the J call TRBJ1-2; D ambiguous. CDR3 length equals 15 residues. Trimming removed 3 bases at V and 4 bases at J, with 15 bases between. Per germline, CDR1 MDHEN and CDR2 SYDVKM.

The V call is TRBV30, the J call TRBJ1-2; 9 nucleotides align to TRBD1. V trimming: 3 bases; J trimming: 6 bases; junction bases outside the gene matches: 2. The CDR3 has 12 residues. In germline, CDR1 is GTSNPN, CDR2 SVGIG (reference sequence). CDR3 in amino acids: CAWRGQGNGYTF. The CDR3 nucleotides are TGTGCCTGGAGGGGACAGGGAAATGGCTACACCTTC.

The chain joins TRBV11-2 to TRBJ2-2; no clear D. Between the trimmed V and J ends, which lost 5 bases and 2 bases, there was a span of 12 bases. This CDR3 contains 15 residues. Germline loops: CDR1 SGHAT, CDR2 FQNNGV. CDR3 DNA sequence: TGTGCCAGCAGCCTGGCGCGGATTAACACCGGGGAGCTGTTTTTT. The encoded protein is CASSLARINTGELFF.

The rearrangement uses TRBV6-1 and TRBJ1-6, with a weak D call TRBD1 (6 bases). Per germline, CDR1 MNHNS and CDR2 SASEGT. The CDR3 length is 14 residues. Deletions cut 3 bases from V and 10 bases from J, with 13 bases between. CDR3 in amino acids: CASSEDRALSPLHF. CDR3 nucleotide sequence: TGTGCCAGCAGTGAGGACAGAGCTTTGTCACCCCTCCACTTT.

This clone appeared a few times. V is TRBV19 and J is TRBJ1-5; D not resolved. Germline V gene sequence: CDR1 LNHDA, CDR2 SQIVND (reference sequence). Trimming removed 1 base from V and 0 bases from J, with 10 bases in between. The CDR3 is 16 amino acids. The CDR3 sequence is CASSIAAGYSNQPQHF. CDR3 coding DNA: TGTGCCAGTAGTATAGCGGCGGGTTATAGCAATCAGCCCCAGCATTTT.

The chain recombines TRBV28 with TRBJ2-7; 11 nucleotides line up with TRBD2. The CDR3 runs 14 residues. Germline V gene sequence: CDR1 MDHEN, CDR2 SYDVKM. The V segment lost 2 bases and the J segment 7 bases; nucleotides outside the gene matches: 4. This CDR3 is CASSLVSGREEQYF. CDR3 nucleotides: TGTGCCAGCAGTTTAGTTAGCGGGAGGGAAGAGCAGTACTTC.

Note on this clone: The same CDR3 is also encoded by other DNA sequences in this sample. In DNA, the CDR3 is TGTGCCAGCAGTGAGGGCCAGGGGAGACAGCCCCAGCATTTT. It yields the protein CASSEGQGRQPQHF. The chain joins TRBV2 to TRBJ1-5; tentatively, D is TRBD1 (6 bases). The V end was cut by 3 bases, the J end by 7 bases, with 13 bases between. Germline V gives CDR1 SNHLY, CDR2 FYNNEI. The CDR3 extends over 14 amino acids.

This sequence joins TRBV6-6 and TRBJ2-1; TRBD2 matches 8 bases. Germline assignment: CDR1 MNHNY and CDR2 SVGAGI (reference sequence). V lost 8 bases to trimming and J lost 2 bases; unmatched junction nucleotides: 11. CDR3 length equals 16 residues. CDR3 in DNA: TGTGCCAGCGATAGCGGGGATGCTTGGGCCTACAATGAGCAGTTCTTC. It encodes CASDSGDAWAYNEQFF.

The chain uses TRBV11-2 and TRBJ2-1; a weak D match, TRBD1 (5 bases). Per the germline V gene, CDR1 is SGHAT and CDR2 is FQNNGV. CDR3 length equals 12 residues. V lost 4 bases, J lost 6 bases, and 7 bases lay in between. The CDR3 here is CASSSTGNEQFF. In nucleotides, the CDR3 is TGTGCCAGCAGCTCCACAGGCAATGAGCAGTTCTTC.

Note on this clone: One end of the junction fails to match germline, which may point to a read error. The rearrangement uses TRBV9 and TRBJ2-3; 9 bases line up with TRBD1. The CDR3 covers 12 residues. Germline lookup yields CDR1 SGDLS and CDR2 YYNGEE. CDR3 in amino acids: CASSVGTGFLHF. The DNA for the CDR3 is TGTGCCAGCAGCGTCGGGACAGGGTTTTTGCATTTT.

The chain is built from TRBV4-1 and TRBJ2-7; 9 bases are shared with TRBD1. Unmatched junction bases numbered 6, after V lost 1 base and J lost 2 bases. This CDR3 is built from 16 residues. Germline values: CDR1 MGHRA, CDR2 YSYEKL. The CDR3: CASSQVTGTGTYEQYF. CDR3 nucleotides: TGCGCCAGCAGCCAAGTTACCGGGACAGGGACCTACGAGCAGTACTTC.

CDR3 loop: CASSRTSGSRGSETQYF. The CDR3 DNA follows: TGTGCCAGCAGCAGGACTAGCGGGAGTAGGGGGTCAGAGACCCAGTACTTC. The V gene is TRBV7-2, the J gene TRBJ2-5; 13 bases are shared with TRBD2. Germline V gene lookup returns CDR1 SGHTA and CDR2 FQGNSA. This CDR3 is built from 17 residues. V gave up 5 bases and J gave up 4 bases; unmatched junction bases: 10.

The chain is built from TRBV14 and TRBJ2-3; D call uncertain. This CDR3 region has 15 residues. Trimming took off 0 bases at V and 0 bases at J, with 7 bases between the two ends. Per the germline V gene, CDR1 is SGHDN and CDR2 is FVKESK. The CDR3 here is CASSQDIGSTDTQYF. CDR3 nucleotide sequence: TGTGCCAGCAGCCAAGACATCGGGAGCACAGATACGCAGTATTTT.

This CDR3 reads CASSLGLASDTQYF. As DNA, the CDR3 is TGTGCCAGCAGCTTAGGGCTAGCGTCAGATACGCAGTATTTT. V and J are TRBV7-6 and TRBJ2-3; possible D gene TRBD2, 6 bases. This CDR3 region has 14 residues. The V and J ends lost 1 base and 4 bases respectively, with 9 bases between them. Per germline, CDR1 SGHVS and CDR2 FNYEAQ.

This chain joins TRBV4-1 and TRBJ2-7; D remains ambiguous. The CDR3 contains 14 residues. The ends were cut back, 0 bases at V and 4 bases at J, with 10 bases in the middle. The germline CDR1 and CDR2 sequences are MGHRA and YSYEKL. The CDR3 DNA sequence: TGCGCCAGCAGCCAAGATCACCAAGCTTACGAGCAGTACTTC. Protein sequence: CASSQDHQAYEQYF.

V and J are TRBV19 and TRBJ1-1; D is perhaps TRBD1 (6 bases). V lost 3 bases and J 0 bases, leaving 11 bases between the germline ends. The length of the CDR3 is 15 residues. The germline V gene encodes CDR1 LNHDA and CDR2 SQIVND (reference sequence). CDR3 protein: CASSIPGALNTEAFF. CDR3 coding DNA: TGTGCCAGTAGTATCCCAGGGGCTTTGAACACTGAAGCTTTCTTT.

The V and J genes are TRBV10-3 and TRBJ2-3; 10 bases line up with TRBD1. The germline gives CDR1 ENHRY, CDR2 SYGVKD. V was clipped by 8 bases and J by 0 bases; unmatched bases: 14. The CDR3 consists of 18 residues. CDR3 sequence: CAIRAGTGVRASTDTQYF. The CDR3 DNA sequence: TGTGCCATCCGTGCGGGGACAGGGGTTCGGGCGAGCACAGATACGCAGTATTTT.

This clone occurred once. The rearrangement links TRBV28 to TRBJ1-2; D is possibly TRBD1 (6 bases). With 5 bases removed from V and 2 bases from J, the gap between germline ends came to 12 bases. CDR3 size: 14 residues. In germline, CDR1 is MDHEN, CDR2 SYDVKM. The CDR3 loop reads CASSLITGNYGYTF. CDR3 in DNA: TGTGCCAGCAGTCTTATTACAGGGAACTATGGCTACACCTTC.

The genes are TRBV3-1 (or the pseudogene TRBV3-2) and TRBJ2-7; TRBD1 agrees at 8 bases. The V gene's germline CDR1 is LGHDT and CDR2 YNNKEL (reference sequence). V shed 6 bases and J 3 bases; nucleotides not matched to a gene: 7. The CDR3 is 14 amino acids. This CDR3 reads CASSKGQGDYEQYF. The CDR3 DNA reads TGTGCCAGCAGTAAAGGACAGGGTGACTACGAGCAGTACTTC.